The clone carrying this T cell receptor (beta chain) was detected ten times or more. Its cognate antigen is unknown. Germline CDR1 reads KGHSH; CDR2 reads LQKENI. The CDR3 is 14 amino acids. The junction had 4 bases not matched to a gene; V was cut back by 3 bases and J by 8 bases. The record originates from a study of T cells after posttransplantation cyclophosphamide. Points from the study as a whole: Donor CD8+ memory clones often dominated recipient blood repertoires at later times. Skin or GI-infiltrating T cells shared few TRB sequences with blood. Recipient CMV seropositivity and CMV reactivation strongly tracked TRB clonality.

Assay: immunoSEQ multiplex PCR; the TCRdb copy retains only in-frame clones and omits some. This repertoire holds 13,000 or so clones, and none appear only once. The chain has TRBV18 and TRBJ1-6; TRBD1 aligns across 7 bases. The TCR originated in a woman aged 40 to 49 in good health, CMV-negative, and a related stem cell transplant donor. Material: PBMCs. The CDR3 reads CASSPGQGDSPLHF. CDR3 in DNA: TGTGCCAGCTCACCCGGGCAGGGGGATTCACCCCTCCACTTT.